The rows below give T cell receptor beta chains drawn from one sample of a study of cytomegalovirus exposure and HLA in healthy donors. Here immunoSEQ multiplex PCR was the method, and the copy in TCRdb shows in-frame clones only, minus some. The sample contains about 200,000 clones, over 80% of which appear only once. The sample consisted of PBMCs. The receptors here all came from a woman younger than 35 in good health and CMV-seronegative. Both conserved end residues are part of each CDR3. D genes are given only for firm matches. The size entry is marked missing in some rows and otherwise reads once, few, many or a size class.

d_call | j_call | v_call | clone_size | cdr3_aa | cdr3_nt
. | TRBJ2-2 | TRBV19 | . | CASSIEGTRVNTGELFF | TGTGCCAGTAGTATAGAAGGTACCAGGGTCAACACCGGGGAGCTGTTTTTT
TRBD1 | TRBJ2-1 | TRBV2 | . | CASSPSGGAGYNEQFF | TGTGCCAGCAGTCCGTCAGGGGGCGCGGGGTACAATGAGCAGTTCTTC
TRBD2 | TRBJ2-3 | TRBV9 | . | CASSVYSGVSTDTQYF | TGTGCCAGCAGCGTATATAGCGGGGTTAGCACAGATACGCAGTATTTT
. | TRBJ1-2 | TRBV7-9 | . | CASSLDRQARNYGYTF | TGTGCCAGCAGCTTAGATCGACAGGCAAGGAACTATGGCTACACCTTC
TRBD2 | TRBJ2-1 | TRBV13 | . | CASSLKRGGSYNEQFF | TGTGCCAGCAGCCTAAAGCGGGGGGGCTCCTACAATGAGCAGTTCTTC
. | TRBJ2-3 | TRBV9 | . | CASSVGVAGASTDTQYF | TGTGCCAGCAGCGTAGGGGTGGCGGGGGCTAGCACAGATACGCAGTATTTT
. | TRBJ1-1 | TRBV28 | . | CASSLPLGPAKAFF | TGTGCCAGCAGTTTACCCCTGGGGCCTGCTAAAGCTTTCTTT
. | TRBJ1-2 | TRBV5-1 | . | CASSPPPTDDDYGYTF | TGCGCCAGCAGCCCGCCCCCCACGGATGATGACTATGGCTACACCTTC
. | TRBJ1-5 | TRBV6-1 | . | CASESGYNQPQHF | TGTGCCAGCGAGTCAGGCTACAATCAGCCCCAGCATTTT
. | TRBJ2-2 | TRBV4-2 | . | CASSLTPPGGWNTGELFF | TGTGCCAGCAGCCTCACACCCCCCGGGGGTTGGAACACCGGGGAGCTGTTTTTT
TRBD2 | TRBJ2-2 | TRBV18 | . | CASSPGLAGVTGELFF | TGTGCCAGCTCGCCGGGACTAGCGGGAGTCACCGGGGAGCTGTTTTTT
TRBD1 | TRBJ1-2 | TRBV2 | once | CASEQGARVYGYTF | TGTGCCAGCGAACAGGGGGCTAGAGTCTATGGCTACACCTTC
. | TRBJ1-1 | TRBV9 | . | CASSGQVDTEAFF | TGTGCCAGCAGCGGGCAGGTAGACACTGAAGCTTTCTTT
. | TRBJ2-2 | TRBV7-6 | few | CASSLEHWAGELFF | TGTGCCAGCAGCTTAGAGCACTGGGCCGGGGAGCTGTTTTTT
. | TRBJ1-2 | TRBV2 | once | CASRKEGLNGYTF | TGTGCCAGCAGGAAGGAGGGGCTAAATGGCTACACCTTC
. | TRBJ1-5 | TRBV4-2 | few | CASSQDLGGVQPQHF | TGTGCCAGCAGCCAAGATCTAGGCGGGGTTCAGCCCCAGCATTTT
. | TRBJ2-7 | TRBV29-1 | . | CSVPIVGDGGYF | TGCAGCGTTCCGATCGTGGGAGACGGGGGGTACTTC
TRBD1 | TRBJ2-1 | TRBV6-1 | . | CASSETGGSSGEQFF | TGTGCCAGCAGTGAAACAGGGGGGTCTTCTGGTGAGCAGTTCTTC
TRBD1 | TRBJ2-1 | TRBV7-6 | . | CASSQGSGNEQFF | TGTGCCAGCTCACAGGGGTCGGGCAATGAGCAGTTCTTC
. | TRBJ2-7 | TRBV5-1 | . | CASSSWTAPGEQYF | TGCGCCAGCAGCTCATGGACCGCACCCGGGGAGCAGTACTTC
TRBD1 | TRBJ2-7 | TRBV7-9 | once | CASSPGTGVGYEQYF | TGTGCCAGCAGCCCCGGGACAGGGGTGGGCTACGAGCAGTACTTC
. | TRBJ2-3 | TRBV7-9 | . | CASSQRGDTQYF | TGTGCCAGCAGCCAACGGGGAGATACGCAGTATTTT
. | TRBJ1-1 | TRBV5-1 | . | CASSSRTANTEAFF | TGCGCCAGCAGCTCCCGGACAGCCAACACTGAAGCTTTCTTT
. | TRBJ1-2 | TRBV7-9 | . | CASSLPILDGGQNYGYTF | TGTGCCAGCAGCTTACCGATCTTAGACGGAGGACAGAACTATGGCTACACCTTC